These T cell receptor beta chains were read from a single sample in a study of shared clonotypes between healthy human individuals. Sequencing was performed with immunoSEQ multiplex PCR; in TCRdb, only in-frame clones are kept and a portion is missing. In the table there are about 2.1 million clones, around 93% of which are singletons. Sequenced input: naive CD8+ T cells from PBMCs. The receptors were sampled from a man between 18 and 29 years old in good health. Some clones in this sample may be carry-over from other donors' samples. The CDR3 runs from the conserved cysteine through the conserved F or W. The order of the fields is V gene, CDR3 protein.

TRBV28	CASSPTGNEQFF
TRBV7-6	CASSLEGTVDSGNTIYF
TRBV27	CASSLSRRGRGSGMAQYF
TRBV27	CASSLRLPQETQYF
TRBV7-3	CASSLSVPPGNTGELFF
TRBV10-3	CAISEGRGEQYF
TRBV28	CASSFGQGERDTEAFF
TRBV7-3	CASSLRGQGGETQYF
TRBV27	CASSPDYSLSTDTQYF
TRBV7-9	CASSATGSQETQYF
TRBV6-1	CASSEAGLAGVVYEQYF
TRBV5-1	CASSLVERGRSYEQYF
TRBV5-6	CASSFVGISGANVLTF
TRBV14	CASSQYISGNRDGYTF
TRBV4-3	CASSQQVFPSYNEQFF
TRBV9	CASSVEGFPTYEQYF
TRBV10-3	CAISWGGTTDTQYF
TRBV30	CAWSVLNPDSPLHF
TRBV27	CASSPRQISYEQYF
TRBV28	CASSFRTNTGELFF
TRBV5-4	CASSVTGTSIGEQYF
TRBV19	CASSIKGMDGYTF
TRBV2	CAGRQAEGNTEAFF
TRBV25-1	CASSTRSGGGLGYGYTF
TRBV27	CASSPLEPWETQYF
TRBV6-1	CASRTGQGYNQPQHF
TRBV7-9	CASSLYKAGGSYEQYF
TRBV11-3	CASSPSPGFDEQYF
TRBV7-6	CASSTGQNTEAFF
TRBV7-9	CASSFSTGELFF
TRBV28	CASSLSSSGGDHYGYTF
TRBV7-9	CASSRTGTKNIQYF
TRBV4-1	CASNPVDGNQPQHF
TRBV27	CASSFRVNYGYTF
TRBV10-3	CAISDRVTYEQYF
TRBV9	CASSGTSGSMREQFF
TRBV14	CASSPHRGYNEQFF
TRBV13	CASSGRLAGEETQYF
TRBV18	CASSPRSLVTEAFF
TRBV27	CASSLGLAGVRRVTGELFF
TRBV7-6	CASSLEPENGVYEQYF
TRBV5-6	CASSSVYGGEQFF
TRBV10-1	CASSEGLATNEQFF
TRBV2	CASRVTGGPYNEQFF
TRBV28	CATRRQGVYYEQYF
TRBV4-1	CASSQEDYGYTF
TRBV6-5	CASSYREGRTEAFF
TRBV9	CASSVVQGGTIYF
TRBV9	CASSYWDREGADTQYF
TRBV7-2	CASSIRSGQGSSYEQYF
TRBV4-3	CASSPGLGTDTQYF
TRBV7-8	CASSAQGWEETQYF
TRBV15	CATSPYGDSNQPQHF
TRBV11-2	CASSPTWHLSTDTQYF